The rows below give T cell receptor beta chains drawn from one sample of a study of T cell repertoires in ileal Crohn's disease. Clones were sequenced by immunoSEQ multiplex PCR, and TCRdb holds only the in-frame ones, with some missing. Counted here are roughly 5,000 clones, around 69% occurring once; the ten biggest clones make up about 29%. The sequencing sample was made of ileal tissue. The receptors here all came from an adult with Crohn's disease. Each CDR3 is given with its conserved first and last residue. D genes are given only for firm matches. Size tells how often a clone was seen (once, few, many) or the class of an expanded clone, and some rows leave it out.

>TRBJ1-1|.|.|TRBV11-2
CASSLGQGSEAFF
TGTGCCAGCAGCTTAGGGCAGGGGAGTGAAGCTTTCTTT
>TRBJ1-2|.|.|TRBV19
CASRVGGSYGYTF
TGTGCCAGTAGGGTAGGGGGTAGCTATGGCTACACCTTC
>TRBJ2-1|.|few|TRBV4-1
CASSQAPGMYNEQFF
TGCGCCAGCAGCCAAGCCCCAGGGATGTACAATGAGCAGTTCTTC
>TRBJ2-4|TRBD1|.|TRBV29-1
CSVDGGTGVDIQYF
TGCAGCGTTGATGGGGGGACAGGGGTAGACATTCAGTACTTC
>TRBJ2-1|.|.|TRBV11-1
CASSLINYNEQFF
TGTGCCAGCAGCTTAATCAACTACAATGAGCAGTTCTTC
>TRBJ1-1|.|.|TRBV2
CASTQGPTEAFF
TGTGCCAGCACCCAGGGGCCCACTGAAGCTTTCTTT
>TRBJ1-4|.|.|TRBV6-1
CASTPGEWEKLFF
TGTGCCAGCACCCCCGGGGAATGGGAAAAACTGTTTTTT
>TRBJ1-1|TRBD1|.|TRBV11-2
CASSSRKLDRDTEAFF
TGTGCCAGCAGCTCCCGAAAACTAGACAGGGACACTGAAGCTTTCTTT
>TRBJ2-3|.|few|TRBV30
CAWRGRDSRASTDTQYF
TGTGCCTGGAGAGGTCGGGACTCTCGTGCTAGCACAGATACGCAGTATTTT
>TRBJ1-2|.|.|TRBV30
CAWSVPGILPGYTF
TGTGCCTGGAGTGTACCCGGGATTCTTCCTGGCTACACCTTC
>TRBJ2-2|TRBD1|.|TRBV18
CASSSGTGDDTGELFF
TGTGCCAGCTCGTCCGGGACAGGGGACGACACCGGGGAGCTGTTTTTT
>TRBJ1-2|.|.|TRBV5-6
CASSLVTGRGANYGYTF
TGTGCCAGCAGCTTGGTTACAGGGCGAGGAGCTAACTATGGCTACACCTTC
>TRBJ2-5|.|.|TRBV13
CASTTGRPGTQYF
TGTGCCAGCACCACAGGGAGACCGGGGACCCAGTACTTC
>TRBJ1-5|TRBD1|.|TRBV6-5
CASTTGDQPQHF
TGTGCCAGCACCACAGGGGACCAGCCCCAGCATTTT
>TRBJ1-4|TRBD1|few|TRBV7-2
CASSFGQAEKLFF
TGTGCCAGCAGCTTCGGACAGGCTGAAAAACTGTTTTTT
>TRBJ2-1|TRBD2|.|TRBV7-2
CASRVGLAGGYEQFF
TGTGCCAGCAGGGTCGGACTAGCGGGAGGTTATGAGCAGTTCTTC
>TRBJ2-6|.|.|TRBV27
CASSSTGGANVLTF
TGTGCCAGCAGTTCCACCGGGGGGGCCAACGTCCTGACTTTC
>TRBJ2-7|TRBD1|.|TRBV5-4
CASSLGQGGYEQYF
TGTGCCAGCAGCTTGGGACAGGGTGGCTACGAGCAGTACTTC
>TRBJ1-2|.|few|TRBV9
CASSVGGDYGYTF
TGTGCCAGCAGCGTAGGGGGGGACTATGGCTACACCTTC
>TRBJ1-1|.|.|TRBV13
CASSSLQGGDTEAFF
TGTGCCAGCAGCTCCCTCCAGGGCGGGGACACTGAAGCTTTCTTT
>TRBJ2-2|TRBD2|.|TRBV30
CAWSFGSQGGVFF
TGTGCCTGGAGTTTTGGAAGCCAGGGAGGGGTGTTTTTT
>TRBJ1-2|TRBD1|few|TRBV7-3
CASSLGGDRAYPGYTF
TGTGCCAGCAGCTTAGGGGGGGACAGGGCATATCCTGGCTACACCTTC
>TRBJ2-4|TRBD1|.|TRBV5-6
CASSLAHRGLYF
TGTGCCAGCAGCTTGGCACACAGGGGCCTGTACTTC
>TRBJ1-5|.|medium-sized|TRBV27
CATRGGWASNQPQHF
TGTGCCACCCGGGGAGGGTGGGCTAGCAATCAGCCCCAGCATTTT
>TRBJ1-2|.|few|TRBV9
CASSEREGDYGYTF
TGTGCCAGCAGCGAGCGCGAAGGGGACTATGGCTACACCTTC
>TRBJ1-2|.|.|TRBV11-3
CASSLWGDGYTF
TGTGCCAGCAGCTTATGGGGGGACGGCTACACCTTC
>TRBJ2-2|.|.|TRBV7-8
CASSYFEQGTNTGELFF
TGTGCCAGCAGTTACTTTGAACAGGGTACGAACACCGGGGAGCTGTTTTTT
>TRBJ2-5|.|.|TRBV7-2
CASSLVQRQETQYF
TGTGCCAGCAGCTTAGTGCAGCGACAAGAGACCCAGTACTTC
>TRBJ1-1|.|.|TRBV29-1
CSYRDANTEAFF
TGCAGCTACCGGGATGCGAACACTGAAGCTTTCTTT
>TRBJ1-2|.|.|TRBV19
CASSLDLFNYGYTF
TGTGCCAGTTCTCTAGACCTATTTAACTATGGCTACACCTTC
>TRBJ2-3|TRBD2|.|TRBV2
CASSGGLAGVADTQYF
TGTGCCAGCAGTGGAGGGCTAGCGGGAGTTGCAGATACGCAGTATTTT
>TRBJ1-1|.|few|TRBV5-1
CASSLQAMNTEAFF
TGCGCCAGCAGCTTGCAGGCAATGAACACTGAAGCTTTCTTT
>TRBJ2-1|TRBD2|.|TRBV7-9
CASSAPELAGGGEQFF
TGTGCCAGCAGCGCCCCCGAACTAGCGGGAGGGGGGGAGCAGTTCTTC
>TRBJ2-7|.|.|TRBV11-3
CASSSLGLKQYF
TGTGCCAGCAGCTCTCTCGGACTAAAGCAGTACTTC
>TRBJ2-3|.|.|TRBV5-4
CASSLSKGDTDTQYF
TGTGCCAGCAGCTTGTCTAAGGGGGACACAGATACGCAGTATTTT
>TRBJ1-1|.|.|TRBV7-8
CASSLVDTEAFF
TGTGCCAGCAGCTTGGTAGACACTGAAGCTTTCTTT
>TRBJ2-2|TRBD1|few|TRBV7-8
CASSFFRGGADTGELFF
TGTGCCAGCAGCTTTTTCCGAGGGGGCGCGGACACCGGGGAGCTGTTTTTT
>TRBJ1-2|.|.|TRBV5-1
CASSLGESYYGYTF
TGTGCCAGCAGCTTGGGAGAGTCGTACTATGGCTACACCTTC
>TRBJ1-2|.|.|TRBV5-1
CASSTQGFGYTF
TGCGCCAGCTCGACACAGGGATTTGGCTACACCTTC
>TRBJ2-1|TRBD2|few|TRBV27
CASSPLSSAGAASGEQFF
TGTGCCAGCAGTCCACTTTCCTCGGCGGGAGCCGCCTCGGGTGAGCAGTTCTTC
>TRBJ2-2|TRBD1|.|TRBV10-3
CAISVSETGTTGELFF
TGTGCCATCAGTGTCTCTGAGACAGGGACCACCGGGGAGCTGTTTTTT